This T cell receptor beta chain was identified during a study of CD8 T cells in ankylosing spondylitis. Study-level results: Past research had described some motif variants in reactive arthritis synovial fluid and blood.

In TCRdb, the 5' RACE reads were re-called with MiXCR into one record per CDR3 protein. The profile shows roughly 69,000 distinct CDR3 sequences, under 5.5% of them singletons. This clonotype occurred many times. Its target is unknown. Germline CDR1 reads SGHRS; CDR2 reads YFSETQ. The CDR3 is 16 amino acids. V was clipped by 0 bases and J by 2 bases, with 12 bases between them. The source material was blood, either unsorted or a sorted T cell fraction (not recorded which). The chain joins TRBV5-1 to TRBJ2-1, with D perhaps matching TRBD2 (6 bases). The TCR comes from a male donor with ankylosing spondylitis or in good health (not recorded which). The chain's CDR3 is CASSLVGGRPYNEQFF. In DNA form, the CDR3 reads TGCGCCAGCAGCTTGGTCGGGGGACGCCCCTACAATGAGCAGTTCTTC.